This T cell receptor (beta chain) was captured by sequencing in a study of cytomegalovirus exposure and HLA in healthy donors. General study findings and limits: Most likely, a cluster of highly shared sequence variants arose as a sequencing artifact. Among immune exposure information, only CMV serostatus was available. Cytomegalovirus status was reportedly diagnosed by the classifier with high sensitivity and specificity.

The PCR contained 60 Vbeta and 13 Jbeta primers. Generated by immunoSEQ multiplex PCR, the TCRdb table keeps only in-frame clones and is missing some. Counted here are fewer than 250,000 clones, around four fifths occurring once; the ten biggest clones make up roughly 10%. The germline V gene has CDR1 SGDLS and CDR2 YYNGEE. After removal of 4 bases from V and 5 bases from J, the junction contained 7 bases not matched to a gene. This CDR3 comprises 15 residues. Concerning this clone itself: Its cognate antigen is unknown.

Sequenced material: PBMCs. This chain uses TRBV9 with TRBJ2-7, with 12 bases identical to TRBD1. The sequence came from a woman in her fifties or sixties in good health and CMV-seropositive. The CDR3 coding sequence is TGTGCCAGCAGCATCGCCGGGACAGGGGGCGACGAGCAGTACTTC. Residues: CASSIAGTGGDEQYF.